The 25 T cell receptor beta chains below all came from one sample that was sequenced in a study of CD8 T cells in Susac syndrome. RNA in amounts of about 0.5 to 1 ug was reverse transcribed with random hexamers. TCRdb reanalysed the immunoSEQ multiplex PCR reads using MiXCR and keeps one entry per CDR3 protein. This sample has more than 150,000 distinct CDR3 sequences, with 90% to 95% found just once. Sequencing was done on a sample of CD4+ T cells from PBMCs. The receptors were sampled from a human donor in good health.

The chain joins TRBV27 to TRBJ1-5; tentative D call: TRBD1 (6 bases). Trimming stripped 0 bases from V and 6 bases from J, with 12 bases between. Germline CDR1 is MNHEY and CDR2 is SMNVEV (reference sequence). The CDR3 length is 15 residues. The CDR3 reads CASSLSYRASQPQHF. The CDR3 DNA sequence: TGTGCCAGCAGTTTATCGTACAGGGCGAGTCAGCCCCAGCATTTT.

The rearrangement joins TRBV18 to TRBJ2-5; tentatively, D is TRBD2 (6 bases). The germline V gene has CDR1 KGHSH and CDR2 LQKENI. The CDR3 runs to 14 residues. Trimming left V 6 bases short and J 2 bases short, with 13 bases between. CDR3 nucleotides: TGTGCCAGCTCTTCGCAACGGGGGCAAGAGACCCAGTACTTC. Translation: CASSSQRGQETQYF.

The chain carries TRBV29-1 and TRBJ2-1, with 8 bases matching TRBD1. V was clipped by 0 bases and J by 1 base; unmatched bases: 5. The V gene's germline CDR1 is SQVTM and CDR2 ANQGSEA. The CDR3 is made up of 16 amino acids. The CDR3, as DNA: TGCAGCGTTGAAGATCGAACAGGGGGGTCCTACAATGAGCAGTTCTTC. Translated, it gives CSVEDRTGGSYNEQFF.

The chain is built from TRBV25-1 and TRBJ2-7, with 7 bases that match TRBD1. CDR3 length: 13 amino acids. V lost 6 bases, J lost 3 bases, and 5 bases stayed unmatched. CDR1 and CDR2 from the germline V gene are MGHDK and SYGVNS. As DNA, the CDR3 is TGTGCCAGCAGCCGGACAGGCCGCTACGAGCAGTACTTC. Protein product: CASSRTGRYEQYF.

The chain combines TRBV3-1 with TRBJ2-5, with D unresolved. Germline CDR1 LGHDT, CDR2 YNNKEL (reference sequence). The CDR3 runs 14 residues. V lost 1 base and J lost 3, with 9 bases in between. The CDR3 DNA follows: TGTGCCAGCAGCCAAGCCGCTGGGGAAGAGACCCAGTACTTC. Translated: CASSQAAGEETQYF.

The V gene is TRBV20-1, the J gene TRBJ2-7, with D perhaps given as TRBD1 or TRBD2 (5 bases each). Looked up from germline, CDR1 is DFQATT and CDR2 is SNEGSKA (reference sequence). V lost 7 bases to trimming and J lost 0 bases, with 16 bases between them. The CDR3 is 14 residues long. The CDR3 coding sequence is TGCAGTGTAAACCGTCGGGACCACTCCTACGAGCAGTACTTC. Translated, it gives CSVNRRDHSYEQYF.

The rearrangement links TRBV27 to TRBJ2-7; 9 bases are a match to TRBD1. Germline trimming cut 4 bases from V and 4 bases from J; bases unmatched to any gene: 5. This CDR3 region has 14 residues. Germline V lookup: CDR1 MNHEY, CDR2 SMNVEV (reference sequence). CDR3 sequence reads: CASSSGTGFYEQYF. The CDR3 DNA sequence: TGTGCCAGCAGTTCCGGGACAGGGTTTTACGAGCAGTACTTC.

This chain connects TRBV5-1 to TRBJ2-5; 13 bases line up with TRBD2. V trimming: 2 bases; J trimming: 2 bases; junction bases outside the gene matches: 9. This CDR3 contains 18 residues. CDR1 is SGHRS, CDR2 YFSETQ, per germline. CDR3 sequence (DNA): TGCGCCAGCAGCTTTACGACTAGCGGGGGGTACCCACAAGAGACCCAGTACTTC. The encoded protein is CASSFTTSGGYPQETQYF. The full variable domain, completed using reference TRBV5-1 and TRBJ2-5, is KAGVTQTPRYLIKTRGQQVTLSCSPISGHRSVSWYQQTPGQGLQFLFEYFSETQRNKGNFPGRFSGRQFSNSRSEMNVSTLELGDSALYLCASSFTTSGGYPQETQYFGPGTRLLVL.

The V gene is TRBV6-2 or TRBV6-3, the J gene TRBJ2-1, with no clear D. Germline loops: CDR1 MNHEY, CDR2 SVGEGT. Trimming took off 6 bases at V and 14 bases at J, with 20 bases between the two ends. The CDR3 totals 13 residues. CDR3 region: CASSYHSPDGKFF. CDR3 sequence (DNA): TGTGCCAGCAGCTACCACTCCCCGGACGGAAAGTTCTTC.

The chain has TRBV7-9 and TRBJ2-2; D might be TRBD1 or TRBD2, each matching 5 bases. From germline, CDR1 is SEHNR and CDR2 FQNEAQ (reference sequence). V dropped 2 bases and J dropped 10 bases, with 8 bases sitting between them. The CDR3 is 12 residues long. The CDR3: CASSLQGTELFF. CDR3 nucleotides: TGTGCCAGCAGCTTACAAGGGACGGAGCTGTTTTTT.

In nucleotides, the CDR3 is TGTGCCAGCAGCATTCACCTCAGCAATAGCAATCAGCCCCAGCATTTT. Protein sequence: CASSIHLSNSNQPQHF. The gene calls are TRBV7-8 and TRBJ1-5, with D unclear. The CDR3 length is 16 residues. Trimming shortened V by 5 bases and J by 0 bases, and 14 bases separated the two germline ends. Germline V gene lookup returns CDR1 SGHVS and CDR2 FQNEAQ. Looking up the rest from reference TRBV7-8 and TRBJ1-5 gives the full variable domain: GAGVSQSPRYKVAKRGQDVALRCDPISGHVSLFWYQQALGQGPEFLTYFQNEAQLDKSGLPSDRFFAERPEGSVSTLKIQRTQQEDSAVYLCASSIHLSNSNQPQHFGDGTRLSIL.

The rearrangement joins TRBV24-1 to TRBJ2-1; D unresolved. Germline CDR1 is KGHDR and CDR2 is SFDVKD. CDR3 size: 18 residues. Trimming stripped 3 bases from V and 6 bases from J, with 23 bases between. The CDR3 DNA is TGTGCCACCAGTGATCCGGCCGGACGGCCATTTCCGGCCAATGAGCAGTTCTTC. This encodes CATSDPAGRPFPANEQFF.

The rearrangement uses TRBV11-3 and TRBJ2-7; TRBD2 matches 9 bases. Trimming took 10 bases from V and 13 from J; bases not matched to a gene: 17. CDR1 and CDR2 from the germline V gene are SGHNT and YENEEA. This CDR3 has 13 residues. The CDR3 region has the DNA TGTGCCAACACGGAGTCTAGCGGGGTTCACCGCTACTTC. Protein product: CANTESSGVHRYF.

In DNA, the CDR3 is TGCGCCAGCAGCAGCACAGGTAGCACAGATACGCAGTATTTT. Translating it yields CASSSTGSTDTQYF. The rearrangement joins TRBV5-1 to TRBJ2-3, with a tentative D call TRBD1 (5 bases). Deletions cut 4 bases from V and 0 bases from J, with 9 bases between. This CDR3 contains 14 residues. Germline V gene data show CDR1 as SGHRS and CDR2 as YFSETQ.

The chain is built from TRBV5-1 and TRBJ2-3, with TRBD1 matching 8 bases. Germline V gene sequence: CDR1 SGHRS, CDR2 YFSETQ. CDR3 length equals 15 residues. V was clipped by 3 bases and J by 2 bases; unmatched bases: 5. CDR3 coding DNA: TGCGCCAGCAGCTGGGGACAGGACTCCACAGATACGCAGTATTTT. Translating it yields CASSWGQDSTDTQYF.

This clonotype was found a few times. The chain is built from TRBV20-1 and TRBJ1-1, with D hard to call. CDR1 is DFQATT, CDR2 SNEGSKA, per germline (reference sequence). The CDR3 loop spans 12 amino acids. Trimming took off 3 bases at V and 1 base at J, with 6 bases between the two ends. In DNA, the CDR3 is TGCAGTGCTAGGTCCGGGAACACTGAAGCTTTCTTT. The encoded protein is CSARSGNTEAFF.

The genes are TRBV29-1 and TRBJ1-6, with a weak D call TRBD1 (6 bases). CDR3 length: 13 amino acids. Germline loops: CDR1 SQVTM, CDR2 ANQGSEA. With 5 bases removed from V and 6 bases from J, the gap between germline ends came to 11 bases. DNA for the CDR3: TGCAGCGTTCAGACAGGATTTAATTCACCCCTCCACTTT. Residues: CSVQTGFNSPLHF. Full variable domain (outside the CDR3, taken from reference TRBV29-1 and TRBJ1-6): SAVISQKPSRDICQRGTSLTIQCQVDSQVTMMFWYRQQPGQSLTLIATANQGSEATYESGFVIDKFPISRPNLTFSTLTVSNMSPEDSSIYLCSVQTGFNSPLHFGNGTRLTVT.

The V and J genes are TRBV18 and TRBJ1-4; maybe TRBD1 (5 bases). The CDR3 totals 15 residues. The V gene lost 2 bases and the J gene lost 8 bases, with 15 bases spanning the gap. Per the germline V gene, CDR1 is KGHSH and CDR2 is LQKENI. The CDR3, as DNA: TGTGCCAGCTCACCAGGGGTCCAGGGAGGCGAAAAACTGTTTTTT. Amino acids: CASSPGVQGGEKLFF.

The rearrangement links TRBV4-2 to TRBJ2-1; no reliable D call. Trimming cost V 4 bases and J 3 bases, with 13 bases left between them. CDR1 LGHNA and CDR2 YNFKEQ come from the germline V gene. The CDR3 has 15 residues. CDR3 nucleotides: TGTGCCAGCAGCCCTGGCCTGACCGACTACAATGAGCAGTTCTTC. Its protein product is CASSPGLTDYNEQFF.

This clonotype was picked up one time. The J gene is TRBJ1-2, the V gene TRBV12-3 or TRBV12-4; D unclear. The CDR3 sequence is 15 residues long. The V end was cut by 3 bases, the J end by 3 bases, with 14 bases between. The CDR3 DNA reads as TGTGCCAGCAGTTTGACGGCCGGAGGAGACTATGGCTACACCTTC. Translating gives CASSLTAGGDYGYTF.

The V and J genes are TRBV19 and TRBJ2-2; no firm D call. The CDR3 totals 14 residues. Trimming cost V 6 bases and J 3 bases, with 11 bases left between them. Looked up from germline, CDR1 is LNHDA and CDR2 is SQIVND (reference sequence). In nucleotides, the CDR3 is TGTGCCAGTAGGGGCTGGATCGACACCGGGGAGCTGTTTTTT. Encoded protein: CASRGWIDTGELFF.

The V and J genes are TRBV4-3 and TRBJ2-2; the D is unclear. The CDR3 is 14 residues long. Germline V gene data show CDR1 as LGHNA and CDR2 as YSLEER. V gave up 8 bases and J gave up 2 bases, with 12 bases separating them. CDR3: CASRPRANTGELFF. The DNA of the CDR3 is TGCGCCAGCCGCCCCCGGGCTAACACCGGGGAGCTGTTTTTT.

This rearrangement joins TRBV9 to TRBJ2-7; 8 nucleotides agree with TRBD2. The CDR3 loop spans 15 amino acids. Germline CDR1 and CDR2: SGDLS and YYNGEE. Germline trimming cut 1 base from V and 3 bases from J; bases unmatched to any gene: 6. The chain's CDR3 is CASSVNSGARYEQYF. Written as DNA, the CDR3 is TGTGCCAGCAGCGTAAATAGCGGGGCCCGCTACGAGCAGTACTTC. Using reference TRBV9 and TRBJ2-7 for the parts outside the CDR3, the full variable domain is DSGVTQTPKHLITATGQRVTLRCSPRSGDLSVYWYQQSLDQGLQFLIQYYNGEERAKGNILERFSAQQFPDLHSELNLSSLELGDSALYFCASSVNSGARYEQYFGPGTRLTVT.

This clonotype came up once. The V gene is TRBV30, the J gene TRBJ2-5, with D perhaps TRBD1 or TRBD2 (5 bases each). This CDR3 region has 14 residues. Germline loops: CDR1 GTSNPN, CDR2 SVGIG (reference sequence). Trimming pared 0 bases from V and 1 base from J, leaving 9 bases between. CDR3 in amino acids: CAWSVGGGQETQYF. The CDR3 DNA reads TGTGCCTGGAGTGTAGGTGGGGGCCAAGAGACCCAGTACTTC.

This chain joins TRBV20-1 and TRBJ1-6; D remains unclear. The CDR3 is made up of 14 amino acids. Per the germline V gene, CDR1 is DFQATT and CDR2 is SNEGSKA (reference sequence). Trimming took 2 bases from V and 4 from J, leaving 9 bases between them. CDR3 sequence (DNA): TGCAGTGCTAGACAGGACGGATATAATTCACCCCTCCACTTT. Its translation: CSARQDGYNSPLHF.